The T cell receptor (beta chain) described here comes from a study of cytomegalovirus exposure and HLA in healthy donors. PCR primers comprised 60 Vbeta and 13 Jbeta primers. Profiled with immunoSEQ multiplex PCR; TCRdb holds only in-frame clones, not every one. The table records 90,000 to 130,000 clones, around three quarters of them present only once. Germline trimming cut 6 bases from V and 5 bases from J; bases unmatched to any gene: 5. Germline CDR1 is MNHEY and CDR2 is SVGAGI. This CDR3 comprises 13 residues. The sequence derives from a man aged 25 to 40 in good health and CMV-seropositive. The source material was PBMCs. The V and J genes are TRBV6-5 and TRBJ2-3, with 7 bases lining up with TRBD1. CDR3: CASSPGQIDTQYF. CDR3 coding DNA: TGTGCCAGCAGCCCGGGACAGATAGATACGCAGTATTTT.